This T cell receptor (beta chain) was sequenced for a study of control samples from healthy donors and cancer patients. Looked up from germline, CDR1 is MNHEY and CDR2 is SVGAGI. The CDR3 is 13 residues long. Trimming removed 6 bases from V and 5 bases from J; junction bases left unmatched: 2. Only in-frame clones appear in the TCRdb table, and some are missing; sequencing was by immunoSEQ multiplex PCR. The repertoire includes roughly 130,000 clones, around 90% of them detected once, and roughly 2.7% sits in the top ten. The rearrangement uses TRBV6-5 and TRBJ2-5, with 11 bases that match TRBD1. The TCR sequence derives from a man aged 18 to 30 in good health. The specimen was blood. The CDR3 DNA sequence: TGTGCCAGCAGGGACAGGGGGCTTGAGACCCAGTACTTC. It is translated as CASRDRGLETQYF.